The rows below give T cell receptor beta chains drawn from one sample of a study of T-cell memory formation after mild COVID-19. Each CDR3 protein is one row after TCRdb ran MiXCR on the 5' RACE reads. Among roughly 320,000 distinct CDR3 sequences listed, around 27% were seen once. The sample consisted of PBMCs or a T cell subset sorted from them (not recorded which). The origin of the receptors is an adult woman who had mild COVID-19 (a few samples of this study predate the infection). Cell type and time point are not known. Both conserved end residues are part of each CDR3. The D gene is left open where the match is weak. Only part of the rows carry a size: once, few, many, or a class if the clone is expanded.

>TRBV4-2|TRBJ2-5|TRBD2|few
TGTGCCAGCAGCCAAGTCGGTAGCGGGGGAGAAGAGACCCAGTACTTC
CASSQVGSGGEETQYF
>TRBV27|TRBJ2-7|TRBD1|NA
TGTGCCAGCAGTGGAGACAGGGGACGCGAGCAGTACTTC
CASSGDRGREQYF
>TRBV4-1|TRBJ2-7|NA|NA
TGCGCCAGCAGCCCGGCAGGGTCAACCTACGAGCAGTACTTC
CASSPAGSTYEQYF
>TRBV7-2|TRBJ2-1|NA|few
TGTGCCAGCAGCTTAGGCTTAGAGGGACTACCTCGGGGTTACGAGGGGGAGTTCTTC
CASSLGLEGLPRGYEGEFF
>TRBV29-1|TRBJ1-1|NA|few
TGCAGCGTTTCCGGACGGCTAATGAACACTGAAGCTTTCTTT
CSVSGRLMNTEAFF
>TRBV7-9|TRBJ2-2|NA|NA
TGTGCCAGCAGCTTAGAACGCCTCGGGGAGCTGTTTTTT
CASSLERLGELFF
>TRBV6-5|TRBJ2-1|TRBD2|NA
TGTGCCAGCAGTTACGAGCTAGCGGGAGTAAGTGAGCAGTTCTTC
CASSYELAGVSEQFF
>TRBV7-8|TRBJ2-2|TRBD1|NA
TGTGCCAGCAGCCCAAGACAGGGGGCTGGTACCGGGGAGCTGTTTTTT
CASSPRQGAGTGELFF
>TRBV20-1|TRBJ2-1|TRBD2|NA
TGCAGTGCTAGAGCGTGGAGCGGGAGATCTCGAGATGAGCAGTTCTTC
CSARAWSGRSRDEQFF
>TRBV11-1|TRBJ2-3|NA|few
TGTGCCAGCAGCTCTGACTATGCAGATACGCAGTATTTT
CASSSDYADTQYF
>TRBV11-3|TRBJ2-7|NA|NA
TGTGCCAGCAGCTTAAGGGGTGGGCAATCCTACGAGCAGTACTTC
CASSLRGGQSYEQYF
>TRBV20-1|TRBJ2-7|NA|NA
TGCAGTGCTAGGTCGGATTACGAGCAGTACTTC
CSARSDYEQYF
>TRBV20-1|TRBJ2-2|TRBD2|few
TGCAGTGCTCTGACTAGCGGGAACACCGGGGAGCTGTTTTTT
CSALTSGNTGELFF
>TRBV10-3|TRBJ2-1|TRBD2|NA
TGTGCCATCAGTGCAGGGACTAGCGGGTTTAACAATGAGCAGTTCTTC
CAISAGTSGFNNEQFF
>TRBV18|TRBJ2-1|NA|NA
TGTGCCAGCTCACCATTACGCGAAAACAATGACCAGTTCTTC
CASSPLRENNDQFF
>TRBV20-1|TRBJ2-1|NA|few
TGCAGTGCTAGAGCCCGGGACTTATACAATGAGCAGTTCTTC
CSARARDLYNEQFF
>TRBV3-1|TRBJ1-4|NA|NA
TGTGCCAGCAGACCATCCGTTGCTAATGAAAAACTGTTTTTT
CASRPSVANEKLFF
>TRBV6-2/TRBV6-3|TRBJ2-7|NA|NA
TGTGCCAGCAGTTACGTAATTGCCTACGAGCAGTACTTC
CASSYVIAYEQYF
>TRBV15|TRBJ1-1|NA|NA
TGTGCCACCAGCAAACAGCCCGGGGACACTGAAGCTTTCTTT
CATSKQPGDTEAFF
>TRBV29-1|TRBJ2-2|NA|NA
TGCAGCGCCCTTCGCCCGGACAAGAACACCGGGGAGCTGTTTTTT
CSALRPDKNTGELFF
>TRBV4-3|TRBJ2-4|TRBD2|NA
TGCGCCAGCAGCGCCCAATTCTATCCGGGACTAGCGGGAGGAATAGGGCTAGCCAAAAACATTCAGTACTTC
CASSAQFYPGLAGGIGLAKNIQYF
>TRBV11-3|TRBJ2-1|NA|NA
TGTGCCAGCAGCCACTGGTCCGAGTTCAATGAGCAGTTCTTC
CASSHWSEFNEQFF
>TRBV7-8|TRBJ2-4|NA|few
TGTGCCAGCAGCACCCCCAAAAACATTCAGTACTTC
CASSTPKNIQYF
>TRBV30|TRBJ2-1|NA|few
TGTGCCTGGATCCCGTTCAGTAGCGGTGAGCAGTTCTTC
CAWIPFSSGEQFF
>TRBV7-2|TRBJ2-1|NA|few
TGTGCCAGCAGGTGGGGCAGTTCCTACAATGAGCAGTTCTTC
CASRWGSSYNEQFF
>TRBV7-6|TRBJ2-5|NA|NA
TGTGCCAGCAGCTTACCGCAGGGAGGAGAGACCCAGTACTTC
CASSLPQGGETQYF
>TRBV29-1|TRBJ2-1|NA|NA
TGCAGCGTTGATGAGAACAGGGCCTACAATGAGCAGTTCTTC
CSVDENRAYNEQFF
>TRBV4-2|TRBJ2-5|NA|NA
TGTGCCAGCAGCCAGGTACTGGTACCAGAGACCCAGTACTTC
CASSQVLVPETQYF
>TRBV5-1|TRBJ2-7|NA|few
TGCGCCAGCAGCAAGGGGGAGGGGGCCTACGAGCAGTACTTC
CASSKGEGAYEQYF
>TRBV12-3/TRBV12-4|TRBJ2-3|NA|few
TGTGCCAGCAGGTCCGCACAGGGCTTTCCTAGCACAGATACGCAGTATTTT
CASRSAQGFPSTDTQYF
>TRBV5-1|TRBJ2-5|NA|NA
TGCGCCAGCAGCTTGGTGTGGAGCCAAGAGACCCAGTACTTC
CASSLVWSQETQYF
>TRBV4-3|TRBJ2-7|NA|NA
TGCGCCAGCAGCCAAGAGGGGGTTGATCAGGGACAGTACTTC
CASSQEGVDQGQYF
>TRBV18|TRBJ2-7|NA|NA
TGTGCCAGCTCACCTTTTACAGGGATGGCGACCTACGAGCAGTACTTC
CASSPFTGMATYEQYF
>TRBV4-2|TRBJ1-2|NA|few
TGTGCCAGCAGCCAAGAGGACTATGGCTACACCTTC
CASSQEDYGYTF
>TRBV5-1|TRBJ2-3|TRBD2|many
TGCGCCAGCAGCTTCGGGGGGGGCCTGTCGGATACGCAGTATTTT
CASSFGGGLSDTQYF
>TRBV5-1|TRBJ2-7|TRBD1|NA
TGCGCCAGCGGCCCAGGGGGCTCCTACGAGCAGTACTTC
CASGPGGSYEQYF
>TRBV12-3/TRBV12-4|TRBJ1-1|NA|NA
TGTGCCAGCAGTCCGGGGGGGCGCGCGACTGAAGCTTTCTTT
CASSPGGRATEAFF